One and the same sample provided the 24 T cell receptor beta chains below, sequenced in a study of control samples from healthy donors and cancer patients. Measured with immunoSEQ multiplex PCR; TCRdb has only the in-frame clones, and not every one. The sample carries roughly 200,000 clones, about 90% recorded once. The sequencing sample was made of blood. The receptors stem from a man aged 25 to 40 in good health.

This clone was found once. The V gene is TRBV7-9, the J gene TRBJ1-6; a weak D match, TRBD1 (6 bases). This CDR3 has 16 amino acids. V was trimmed by 1 base and J by 7 bases, leaving 14 bases between them. The germline V gene has CDR1 SEHNR and CDR2 FQNEAQ (reference sequence). Written as DNA, the CDR3 is TGTGCCAGCAGCTTAGGTCTGGACAGATGGAATTCACCCCTCCACTTT. Encoded protein: CASSLGLDRWNSPLHF.

The V and J genes are TRBV27 and TRBJ2-7, with D perhaps matching TRBD1 or TRBD2 (5 bases each). Trimming cost V 2 bases and J 6 bases, with 20 bases left between them. CDR1 and CDR2 (germline): MNHEY, SMNVEV (reference sequence). The CDR3 runs to 16 residues. CDR3 loop: CASSLRQGSRGVEQYF. The CDR3 bases are TGTGCCAGCAGTTTAAGGCAGGGCAGCAGAGGGGTCGAGCAGTACTTC.

This chain uses TRBV30 with TRBJ1-4; maybe TRBD1 (6 bases). Between the trimmed V and J ends, which lost 0 bases and 8 bases, there was a span of 10 bases. This CDR3 has 13 amino acids. CDR1 and CDR2 (germline): GTSNPN, SVGIG (reference sequence). For the CDR3, the DNA is TGTGCCTGGAGTGTAGGGGGATTCGAAAAACTGTTTTTT. This gives the protein CAWSVGGFEKLFF.

This clone was observed a single time. The V gene is TRBV4-1, the J gene TRBJ1-3; D remains unclear. In germline, CDR1 is MGHRA, CDR2 YSYEKL. The V and J ends lost 5 bases and 2 bases respectively, with 13 bases between them. This CDR3 is built from 15 residues. The DNA of the CDR3 is TGCGCCAGCAGCGCACGACCCCCCACTGGAAACACCATATATTTT. This sequence encodes CASSARPPTGNTIYF.

The rearrangement links TRBV9 to TRBJ2-2; no reliable D call. This CDR3 comprises 12 residues. The germline CDR1 and CDR2 sequences are SGDLS and YYNGEE. V shed 0 bases and J shed 6 bases, with 3 bases lying between them. The CDR3, as DNA: TGTGCCAGCAGCGTAGAAGCCGGGGAGCTGTTTTTT. It codes for CASSVEAGELFF. Full variable domain (outside the CDR3, taken from reference TRBV9 and TRBJ2-2): DSGVTQTPKHLITATGQRVTLRCSPRSGDLSVYWYQQSLDQGLQFLIQYYNGEERAKGNILERFSAQQFPDLHSELNLSSLELGDSALYFCASSVEAGELFFGEGSRLTVL.

The rearrangement uses TRBV19 and TRBJ1-5, with D possibly being TRBD1 (5 bases). CDR3 size: 15 residues. CDR1 LNHDA and CDR2 SQIVND come from the germline V gene (reference sequence). V lost 5 bases, J lost 5 bases, and 16 bases lay in between. CDR3 nucleotides: TGTGCCAGTAGTCTTGTCGGGGCTCGGGATCAGCCCCAGCATTTT. Translation gives CASSLVGARDQPQHF.

The chain has TRBV4-1 and TRBJ1-3; no clear D. The CDR3 runs to 15 residues. Germline V lookup: CDR1 MGHRA, CDR2 YSYEKL. V was clipped by 4 bases and J by 3 bases, with 13 bases between them. CDR3 sequence reads: CASSPRSAGGNTIYF. The CDR3 DNA reads TGCGCCAGCAGCCCCCGGTCCGCGGGTGGAAACACCATATATTTT.

A word on this clone: Other DNA sequences in this specimen translate into the identical CDR3. This rearrangement joins TRBV7-9 to TRBJ1-2; D not resolved. The germline V and J ends were trimmed by 1 base and 8 bases, with 5 bases remaining between them. The CDR3 contains 11 residues. The V gene's germline CDR1 is SEHNR and CDR2 FQNEAQ (reference sequence). The CDR3 sequence: CASSLEGGYTF. The DNA of the CDR3 is TGTGCCAGCAGCTTAGAGGGCGGCTACACCTTC. Filled out from reference TRBV7-9 and TRBJ1-2, the complete variable domain reads DTGVSQNPRHKITKRGQNVTFRCDPISEHNRLYWYRQTLGQGPEFLTYFQNEAQLEKSRLLSDRFSAERPKGSFSTLEIQRTEQGDSAMYLCASSLEGGYTFGSGTRLTVV.

The chain is built from TRBV6-5 and TRBJ2-7; 10 nucleotides match TRBD2. The CDR3 spans 16 residues. After removal of 2 bases from V and 4 bases from J, the junction contained 8 bases not matched to a gene. Germline assignment: CDR1 MNHEY and CDR2 SVGAGI. This chain's CDR3 is CASSYGSWTSGYEQYF. The CDR3 DNA reads TGTGCCAGCAGTTACGGGTCCTGGACTAGCGGATACGAGCAGTACTTC.

V and J are TRBV6-5 and TRBJ2-2, with D perhaps TRBD2 (5 bases). Between the trimmed V and J ends, which lost 6 bases and 1 base, there was a span of 9 bases. Germline loops: CDR1 MNHEY, CDR2 SVGAGI. The CDR3 extends over 14 amino acids. CDR3 amino acids: CASRAVWNTGELFF. In DNA form, the CDR3 reads TGTGCCAGCAGAGCGGTCTGGAACACCGGGGAGCTGTTTTTT.

J is TRBJ2-1 and V is TRBV9, with 7 positions matching TRBD1. Looked up from germline, CDR1 is SGDLS and CDR2 is YYNGEE. Trimming removed 3 bases from V and 3 bases from J; junction bases left unmatched: 9. This CDR3 comprises 16 residues. The CDR3 DNA reads as TGTGCCAGCAGCGGGCCGACAGGGCGTGGCTACAATGAGCAGTTCTTC. It specifies CASSGPTGRGYNEQFF.

This chain uses TRBV24-1 with TRBJ2-7; possible D gene TRBD1, 6 bases. This CDR3 spans 13 amino acids. Trimming removed 5 bases at V and 4 bases at J, with 11 bases between. Germline-derived CDR1 and CDR2 are KGHDR and SFDVKD. The CDR3 sequence is CATSARDTYEQYF. The CDR3 nucleotides are TGTGCCACCAGTGCTAGGGACACGTACGAGCAGTACTTC.

The V call is TRBV7-9, the J call TRBJ1-5, with a tentative D call TRBD1 (6 bases). Per germline, CDR1 SEHNR and CDR2 FQNEAQ (reference sequence). Trimming left V 4 bases short and J 1 base short, with 11 bases between. The CDR3 runs to 15 residues. CDR3 nucleotides: TGTGCCAGCAGCTCGGGGGCCTTGAGCAATCAGCCCCAGCATTTT. It codes for CASSSGALSNQPQHF. Variable domain in full (rest from reference TRBV7-9 and TRBJ1-5): DTGVSQNPRHKITKRGQNVTFRCDPISEHNRLYWYRQTLGQGPEFLTYFQNEAQLEKSRLLSDRFSAERPKGSFSTLEIQRTEQGDSAMYLCASSSGALSNQPQHFGDGTRLSIL.

This sequence joins TRBV2 and TRBJ2-1; 7 bases map to TRBD1. The CDR3 spans 11 residues. Germline loops: CDR1 SNHLY, CDR2 FYNNEI. The trim removed 3 bases at V and 13 bases at J, leaving 3 bases unmatched. CDR3 sequence (DNA): TGTGCCAGCAGTGACACAGGGGCCCAGTTCTTC. The encoded protein is CASSDTGAQFF.

V gene TRBV11-2 combines with J gene TRBJ2-5; no clear D. The CDR3 runs to 14 residues. CDR1 and CDR2 (germline): SGHAT, FQNNGV. Trimming took 5 bases from V and 2 from J, leaving 12 bases between them. The CDR3 reads CASSPNKPQETQYF. The CDR3 nucleotides read TGTGCCAGCAGCCCCAATAAGCCGCAAGAGACCCAGTACTTC.

This rearrangement joins TRBV6-1 to TRBJ2-2, with D maybe TRBD1 (6 bases). V was pared by 0 bases and J by 3 bases, with 14 bases between. Germline V gene sequence: CDR1 MNHNS, CDR2 SASEGT. This CDR3 comprises 17 residues. The CDR3 region has the DNA TGTGCCAGCAGTGAAGCGGTAGACAGGAGATACACCGGGGAGCTGTTTTTT. Residues: CASSEAVDRRYTGELFF.

CDR3 in DNA: TGTGCCAGCAGCCTAATGAGAATGAGCGGGGGGGCCCGGAATGAGCAGTTCTTC. Translated, it gives CASSLMRMSGGARNEQFF. The chain carries TRBV7-8 and TRBJ2-1; 10 bases are shared with TRBD2. Germline V CDR1 and CDR2: SGHVS, FQNEAQ. V lost 5 bases to trimming and J lost 7 bases; unmatched junction nucleotides: 17. The CDR3 runs to 18 residues. The variable domain in full, with the rest retrieved from reference TRBV7-8 and TRBJ2-1, is GAGVSQSPRYKVAKRGQDVALRCDPISGHVSLFWYQQALGQGPEFLTYFQNEAQLDKSGLPSDRFFAERPEGSVSTLKIQRTQQEDSAVYLCASSLMRMSGGARNEQFFGPGTRLTVL.

The rearrangement joins TRBV7-9 to TRBJ1-1; TRBD1 might be the D (6 bases). The V and J ends lost 5 bases and 4 bases respectively, with 14 bases between them. This CDR3 spans 14 amino acids. Germline lookup yields CDR1 SEHNR and CDR2 FQNEAQ (reference sequence). In DNA form, the CDR3 reads TGTGCCAGCAGCCCTTTGACAGGTCGCACTGAAGCTTTCTTT. This translates into CASSPLTGRTEAFF.

The chain carries TRBV29-1 and TRBJ1-1, with no clear D. Germline V gene lookup returns CDR1 SQVTM and CDR2 ANQGSEA. V gave up 4 bases and J gave up 3 bases, with 3 bases separating them. The CDR3 runs 10 residues. The CDR3 nucleotides read TGCAGCGTTGCCCACACTGAAGCTTTCTTT. Protein: CSVAHTEAFF.

The rearrangement joins TRBV19 to TRBJ2-3; maybe TRBD1 (6 bases). Trimming took off 6 bases at V and 2 bases at J, with 12 bases between the two ends. The length of the CDR3 is 14 residues. Germline CDR1 LNHDA, CDR2 SQIVND (reference sequence). The CDR3 spells CASRYNRATDTQYF. The CDR3 DNA follows: TGTGCCAGTAGATATAACAGGGCCACAGATACGCAGTATTTT.

This clone was observed a single time. The chain recombines TRBV30 with TRBJ2-2; perhaps TRBD2 as D (7 bases). Germline values: CDR1 GTSNPN, CDR2 SVGIG (reference sequence). The CDR3 runs 16 residues. V lost 3 bases and J lost 4, with 18 bases in between. CDR3 DNA sequence: TGTGCCTGGAGCGCCGGGGGGCAGGGGAGCACCGGGGAGCTGTTTTTT. Encoded protein: CAWSAGGQGSTGELFF.

This sequence joins TRBV5-1 and TRBJ2-2, with D tentatively TRBD1 (6 bases). This CDR3 is built from 16 residues. Trimming took off 4 bases at V and 4 bases at J, with 17 bases between the two ends. Germline assignment: CDR1 SGHRS and CDR2 YFSETQ. CDR3 region: CASSQTGTPSTGELFF. For the CDR3, the DNA is TGCGCCAGCAGCCAGACCGGGACACCGAGCACCGGGGAGCTGTTTTTT.

The chain carries TRBV12-3 or TRBV12-4 and TRBJ1-1; TRBD1 matches at 7 bases. With V trimmed by 5 bases and J by 0 bases, 0 bases remained unmatched. This CDR3 is built from 13 residues. CDR3 in amino acids: CASSGQVNTEAFF. In nucleotides, the CDR3 is TGTGCCAGCAGTGGACAGGTGAACACTGAAGCTTTCTTT.

V usage is TRBV6-5 and J usage is TRBJ1-2; TRBD1 might be the D (6 bases). Germline loops: CDR1 MNHEY, CDR2 SVGAGI. Trimming removed 0 bases at V and 4 bases at J, with 15 bases between. This CDR3 has 16 residues. The CDR3 coding sequence is TGTGCCAGCAGTTACTCATTGGGCAGGGGCTTCTATGGCTACACCTTC. Translation gives CASSYSLGRGFYGYTF.